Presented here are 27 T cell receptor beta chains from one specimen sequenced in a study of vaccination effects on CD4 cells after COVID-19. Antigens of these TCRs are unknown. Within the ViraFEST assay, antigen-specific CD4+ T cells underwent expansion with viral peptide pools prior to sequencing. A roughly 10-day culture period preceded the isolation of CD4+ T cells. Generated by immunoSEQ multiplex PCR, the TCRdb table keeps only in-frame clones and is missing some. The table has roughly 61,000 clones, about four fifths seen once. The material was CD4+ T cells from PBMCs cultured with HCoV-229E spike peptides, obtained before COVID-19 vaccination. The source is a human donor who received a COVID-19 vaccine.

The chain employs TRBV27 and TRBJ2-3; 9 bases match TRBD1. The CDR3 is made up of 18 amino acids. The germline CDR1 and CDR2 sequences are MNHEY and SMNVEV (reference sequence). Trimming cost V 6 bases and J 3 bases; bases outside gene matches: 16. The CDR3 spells CASSSQLRDRDGTDTQYF. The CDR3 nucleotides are TGTGCCAGCAGCTCCCAACTCCGGGACAGGGATGGGACAGATACGCAGTATTTT.

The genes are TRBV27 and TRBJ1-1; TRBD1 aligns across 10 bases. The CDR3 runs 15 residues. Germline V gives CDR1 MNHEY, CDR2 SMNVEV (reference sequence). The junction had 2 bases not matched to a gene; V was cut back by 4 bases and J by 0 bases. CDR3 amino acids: CASSWTGGLNTEAFF. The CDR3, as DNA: TGTGCCAGCAGTTGGACAGGGGGGCTGAACACTGAAGCTTTCTTT.

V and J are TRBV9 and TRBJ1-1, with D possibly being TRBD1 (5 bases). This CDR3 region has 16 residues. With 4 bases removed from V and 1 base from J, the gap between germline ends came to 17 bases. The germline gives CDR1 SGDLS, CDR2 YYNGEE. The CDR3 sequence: CASSRETDITNTEAFF. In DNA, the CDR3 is TGTGCCAGCAGCCGTGAAACGGACATCACGAACACTGAAGCTTTCTTT.

The CDR3 bases are TGTGCCAGCAGTAGACAGGGTATGGTCTACGAGCAGTACGTC. It codes for CASSRQGMVYEQYV. The chain employs TRBV6-2 or TRBV6-3 and TRBJ2-7; 7 bases map to TRBD1. Per the germline V gene, CDR1 is MNHEY and CDR2 is SVGEGT. This CDR3 is 14 amino acids long. The trim removed 5 bases at V and 3 bases at J, leaving 7 bases unmatched.

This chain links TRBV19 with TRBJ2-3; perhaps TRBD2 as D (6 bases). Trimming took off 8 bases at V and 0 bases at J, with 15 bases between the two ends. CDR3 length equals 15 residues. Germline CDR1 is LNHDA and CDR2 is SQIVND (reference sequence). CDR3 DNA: TGTGCCAGTCATGGAGGGGCTACCAGCACAGATACGCAGTATTTT. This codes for CASHGGATSTDTQYF.

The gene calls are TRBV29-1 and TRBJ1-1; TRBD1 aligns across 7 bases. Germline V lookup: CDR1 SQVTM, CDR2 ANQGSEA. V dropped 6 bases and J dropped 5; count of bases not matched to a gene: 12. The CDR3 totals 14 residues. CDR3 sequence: CSVPLTGTGTEAFF. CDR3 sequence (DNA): TGCAGCGTGCCACTGACAGGGACCGGGACTGAAGCTTTCTTT.

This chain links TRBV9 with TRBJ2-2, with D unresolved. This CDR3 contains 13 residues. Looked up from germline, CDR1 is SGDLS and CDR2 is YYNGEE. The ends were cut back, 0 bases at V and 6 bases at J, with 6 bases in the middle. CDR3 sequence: CASSVAQSGELFF. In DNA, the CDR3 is TGTGCCAGCAGCGTAGCTCAGTCCGGGGAGCTGTTTTTT.

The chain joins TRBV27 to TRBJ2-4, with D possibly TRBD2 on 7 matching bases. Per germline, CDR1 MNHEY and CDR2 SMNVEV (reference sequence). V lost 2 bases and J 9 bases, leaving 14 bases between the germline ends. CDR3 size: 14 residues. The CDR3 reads CASSLGGGGGIQYF. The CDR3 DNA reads TGTGCCAGCAGTTTAGGCGGGGGAGGGGGCATTCAGTACTTC.

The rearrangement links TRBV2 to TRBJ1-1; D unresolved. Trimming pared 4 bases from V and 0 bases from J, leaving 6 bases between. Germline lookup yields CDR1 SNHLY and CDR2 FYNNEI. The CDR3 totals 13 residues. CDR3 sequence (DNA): TGTGCCAGCAGTGGGGAACTGAACACTGAAGCTTTCTTT. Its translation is CASSGELNTEAFF.

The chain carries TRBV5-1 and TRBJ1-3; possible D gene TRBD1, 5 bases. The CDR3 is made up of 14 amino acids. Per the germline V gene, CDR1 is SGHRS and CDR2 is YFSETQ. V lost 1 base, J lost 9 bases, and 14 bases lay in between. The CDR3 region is CASSLYGQDGTIYF. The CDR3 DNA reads TGCGCCAGCAGCTTGTACGGACAAGACGGCACCATATATTTT.

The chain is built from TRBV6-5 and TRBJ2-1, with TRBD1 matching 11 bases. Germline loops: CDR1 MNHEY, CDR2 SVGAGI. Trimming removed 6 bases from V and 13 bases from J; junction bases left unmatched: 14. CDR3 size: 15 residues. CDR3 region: CASSAWDRGTPTQFF. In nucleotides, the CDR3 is TGTGCCAGCAGCGCTTGGGACAGGGGGACCCCTACCCAGTTCTTC.

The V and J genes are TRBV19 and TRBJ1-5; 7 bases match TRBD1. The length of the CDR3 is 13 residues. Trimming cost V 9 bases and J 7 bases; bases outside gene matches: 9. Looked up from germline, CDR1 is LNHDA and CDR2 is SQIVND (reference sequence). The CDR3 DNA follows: TGTGCCAGCCAAGACAGGGTCTGGCAGCCCCAGCATTTT. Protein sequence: CASQDRVWQPQHF. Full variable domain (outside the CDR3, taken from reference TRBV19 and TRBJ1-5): DGGITQSPKYLFRKEGQNVTLSCEQNLNHDAMYWYRQDPGQGLRLIYYSQIVNDFQKGDIAEGYSVSREKKESFPLTVTSAQKNPTAFYLCASQDRVWQPQHFGDGTRLSIL.

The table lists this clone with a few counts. The CDR3 here is CASSRRDRTYEQYV. DNA of the CDR3: TGTGCCAGCAGTCGCCGGGACAGAACCTACGAGCAGTACGTC. V is TRBV2 and J is TRBJ2-7; TRBD1 matches 7 bases. This CDR3 contains 14 residues. Germline V gene lookup returns CDR1 SNHLY and CDR2 FYNNEI. V shed 5 bases and J 2 bases; nucleotides not matched to a gene: 6.

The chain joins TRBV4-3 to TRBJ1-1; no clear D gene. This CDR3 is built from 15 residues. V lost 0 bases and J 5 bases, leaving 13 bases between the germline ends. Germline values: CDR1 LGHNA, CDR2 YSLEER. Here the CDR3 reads CASSQEEGRSTEAFF. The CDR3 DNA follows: TGCGCCAGCAGCCAAGAAGAAGGAAGGAGTACTGAAGCTTTCTTT.

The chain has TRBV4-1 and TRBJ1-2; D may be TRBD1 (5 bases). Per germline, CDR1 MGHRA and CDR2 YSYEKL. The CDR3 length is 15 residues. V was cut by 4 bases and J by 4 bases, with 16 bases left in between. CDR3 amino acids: CASSLQREGFYGYTF. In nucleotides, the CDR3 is TGCGCCAGCAGCCTCCAGAGGGAGGGGTTCTATGGCTACACCTTC.

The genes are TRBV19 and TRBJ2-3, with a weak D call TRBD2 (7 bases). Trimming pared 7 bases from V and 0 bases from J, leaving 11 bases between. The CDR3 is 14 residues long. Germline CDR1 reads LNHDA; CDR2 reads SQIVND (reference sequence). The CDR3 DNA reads TGTGCCAGTATTGAGGGGGGGAGCACAGATACGCAGTATTTT. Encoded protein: CASIEGGSTDTQYF.

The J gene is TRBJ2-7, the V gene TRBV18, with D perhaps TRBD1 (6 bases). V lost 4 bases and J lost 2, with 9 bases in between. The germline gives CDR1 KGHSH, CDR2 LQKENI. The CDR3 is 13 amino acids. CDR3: CASSLGQTYEQYV. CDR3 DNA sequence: TGTGCCAGCTCACTTGGACAGACCTACGAGCAGTACGTC.

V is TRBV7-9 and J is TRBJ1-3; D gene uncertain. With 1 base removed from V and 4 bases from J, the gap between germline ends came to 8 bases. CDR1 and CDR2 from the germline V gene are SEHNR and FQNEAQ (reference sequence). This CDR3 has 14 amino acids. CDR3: CASSLVRGGNTIYF. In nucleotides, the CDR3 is TGTGCCAGCAGCTTAGTCCGAGGGGGAAACACCATATATTTT.

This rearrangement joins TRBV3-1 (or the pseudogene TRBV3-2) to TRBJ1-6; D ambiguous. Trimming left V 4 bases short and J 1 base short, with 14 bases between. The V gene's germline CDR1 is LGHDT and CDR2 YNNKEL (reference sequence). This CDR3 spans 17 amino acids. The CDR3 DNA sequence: TGTGCCAGCAGCCCCCCTCCGGATGGGTCCTATAATTCACCCCTCCACTTT. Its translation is CASSPPPDGSYNSPLHF.

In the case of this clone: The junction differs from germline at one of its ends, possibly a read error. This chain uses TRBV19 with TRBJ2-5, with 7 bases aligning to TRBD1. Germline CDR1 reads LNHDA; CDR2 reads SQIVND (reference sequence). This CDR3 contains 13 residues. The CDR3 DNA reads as TGTGCCAGTAGTGTAGACAGGGAAGAGACCCAGTACTTC. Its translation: CASSVDREETQYF.

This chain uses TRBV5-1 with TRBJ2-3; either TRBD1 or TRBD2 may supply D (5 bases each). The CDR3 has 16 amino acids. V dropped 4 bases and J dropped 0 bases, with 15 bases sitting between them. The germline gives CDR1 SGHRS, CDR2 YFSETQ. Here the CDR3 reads CASSEGRSVSTDTQYF. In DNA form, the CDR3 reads TGCGCCAGCAGCGAGGGGCGAAGTGTTAGCACAGATACGCAGTATTTT.

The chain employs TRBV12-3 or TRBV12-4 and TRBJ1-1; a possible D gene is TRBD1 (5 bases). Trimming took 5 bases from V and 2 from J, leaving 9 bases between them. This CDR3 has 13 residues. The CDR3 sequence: CASSQGGNTEAFF. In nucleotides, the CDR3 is TGTGCCAGCAGTCAGGGTGGAAACACTGAAGCTTTCTTT.

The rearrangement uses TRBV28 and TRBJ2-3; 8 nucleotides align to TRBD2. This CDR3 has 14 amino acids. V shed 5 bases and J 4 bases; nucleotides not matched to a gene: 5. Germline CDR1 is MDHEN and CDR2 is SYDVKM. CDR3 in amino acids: CASSTGGQADTQYF. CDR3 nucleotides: TGTGCCAGCAGTACGGGGGGGCAGGCAGATACGCAGTATTTT.

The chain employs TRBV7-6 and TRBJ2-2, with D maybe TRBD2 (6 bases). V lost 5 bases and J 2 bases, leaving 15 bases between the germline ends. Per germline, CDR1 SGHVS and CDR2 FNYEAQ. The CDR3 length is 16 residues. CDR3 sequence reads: CASSPAAGLNTGELFF. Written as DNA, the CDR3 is TGTGCCAGCAGCCCTGCAGCGGGTCTTAACACCGGGGAGCTGTTTTTT.

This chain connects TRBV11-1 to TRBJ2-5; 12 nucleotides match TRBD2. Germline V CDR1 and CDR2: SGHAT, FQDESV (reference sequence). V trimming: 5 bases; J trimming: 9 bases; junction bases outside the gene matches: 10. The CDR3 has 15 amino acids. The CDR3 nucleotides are TGTGCCAGCAGCCCGGGGACTAGCGGGCTGTGGGCCCAGTACTTC. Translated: CASSPGTSGLWAQYF.

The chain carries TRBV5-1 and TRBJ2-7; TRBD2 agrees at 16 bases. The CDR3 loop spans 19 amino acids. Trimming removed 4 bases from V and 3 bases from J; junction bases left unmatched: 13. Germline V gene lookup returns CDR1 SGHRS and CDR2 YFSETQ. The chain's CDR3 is CASSNPGLAGGPPYYEQYV. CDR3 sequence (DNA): TGCGCCAGCAGCAACCCGGGACTAGCGGGGGGGCCGCCCTACTACGAGCAGTACGTC.

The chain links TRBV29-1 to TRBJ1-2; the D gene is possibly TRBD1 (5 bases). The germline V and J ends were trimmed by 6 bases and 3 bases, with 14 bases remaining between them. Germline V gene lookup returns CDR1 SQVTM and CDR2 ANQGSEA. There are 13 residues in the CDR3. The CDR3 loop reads CSVSLTVHYGYTF. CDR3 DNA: TGCAGCGTCTCACTGACAGTCCACTATGGCTACACCTTC. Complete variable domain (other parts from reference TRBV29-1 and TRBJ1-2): SAVISQKPSRDICQRGTSLTIQCQVDSQVTMMFWYRQQPGQSLTLIATANQGSEATYESGFVIDKFPISRPNLTFSTLTVSNMSPEDSSIYLCSVSLTVHYGYTFGSGTRLTVV.